This TCR beta chain stems from a study of Ad26.COV2.S vaccination and SARS-CoV-2 variants. On this clone itself: Its antigen is undetermined.

Whole-study results and caveats: Vaccine recipients showed a spike-specific TCR breadth that was higher than in placebo recipients.

Losses at the gene ends were 5 bases for V and 4 bases for J; bases not matched to a gene: 8. The germline V gene encodes CDR1 MGHDK and CDR2 SYGVNS. This CDR3 is built from 16 residues. This table comes from immunoSEQ multiplex PCR, and its TCRdb copy is limited to in-frame clones, with some not included. This table holds some 180,000 clones, 87% found once. This receptor was identified in a human donor who had recovered from COVID-19. The material was peripheral blood, obtained after recovery from COVID-19. The J gene is TRBJ2-3, the V gene TRBV25-1, with TRBD1 matching 11 bases. The CDR3, as DNA: TGTGCCAGCAGTACCTCGGGACAGGGGGTCGCAGATACGCAGTATTTT. This sequence encodes CASSTSGQGVADTQYF.